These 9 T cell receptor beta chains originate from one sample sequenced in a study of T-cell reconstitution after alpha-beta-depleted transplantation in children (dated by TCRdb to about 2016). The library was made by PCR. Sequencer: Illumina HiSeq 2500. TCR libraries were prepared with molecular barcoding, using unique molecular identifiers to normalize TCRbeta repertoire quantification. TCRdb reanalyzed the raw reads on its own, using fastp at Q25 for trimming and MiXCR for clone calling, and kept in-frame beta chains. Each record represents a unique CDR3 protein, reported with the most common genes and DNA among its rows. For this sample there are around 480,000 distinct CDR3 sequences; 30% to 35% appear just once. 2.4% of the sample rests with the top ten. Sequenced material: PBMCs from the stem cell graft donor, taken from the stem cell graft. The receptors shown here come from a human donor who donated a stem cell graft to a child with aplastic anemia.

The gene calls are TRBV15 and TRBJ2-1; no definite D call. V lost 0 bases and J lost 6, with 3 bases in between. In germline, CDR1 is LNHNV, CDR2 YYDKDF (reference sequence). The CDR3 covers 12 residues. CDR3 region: CATSRDVNEQFF. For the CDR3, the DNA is TGTGCCACCAGCAGAGATGTCAATGAGCAGTTCTTC.

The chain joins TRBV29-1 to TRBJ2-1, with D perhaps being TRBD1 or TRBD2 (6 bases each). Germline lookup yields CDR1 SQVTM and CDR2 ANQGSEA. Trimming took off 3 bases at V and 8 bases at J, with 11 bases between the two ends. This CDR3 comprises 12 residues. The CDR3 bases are TGCAGCGTTGACAGGGGAGGCGATGAGCAGTTCTTC. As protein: CSVDRGGDEQFF.

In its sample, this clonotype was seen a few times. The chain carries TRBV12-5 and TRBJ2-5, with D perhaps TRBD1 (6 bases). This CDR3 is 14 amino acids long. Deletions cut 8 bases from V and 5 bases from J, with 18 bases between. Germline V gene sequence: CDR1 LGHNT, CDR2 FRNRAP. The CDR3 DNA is TGTGCTAGTCTCCCCCCAGGGGCCAGGGAGACCCAGTACTTC. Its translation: CASLPPGARETQYF.

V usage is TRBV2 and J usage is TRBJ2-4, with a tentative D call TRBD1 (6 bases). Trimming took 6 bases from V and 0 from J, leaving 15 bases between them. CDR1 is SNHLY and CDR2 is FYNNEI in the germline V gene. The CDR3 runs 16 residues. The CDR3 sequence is CASSLGQLLAKNIQYF. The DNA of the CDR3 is TGTGCCAGCAGCCTCGGACAGCTACTAGCCAAAAACATTCAGTACTTC.

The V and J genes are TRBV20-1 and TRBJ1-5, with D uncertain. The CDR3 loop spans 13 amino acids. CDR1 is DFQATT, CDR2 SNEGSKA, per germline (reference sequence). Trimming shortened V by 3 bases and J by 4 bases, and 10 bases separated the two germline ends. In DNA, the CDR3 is TGCAGTGCTAGCAATGGGCGGAATCAGCCCCAGCATTTT. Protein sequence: CSASNGRNQPQHF.

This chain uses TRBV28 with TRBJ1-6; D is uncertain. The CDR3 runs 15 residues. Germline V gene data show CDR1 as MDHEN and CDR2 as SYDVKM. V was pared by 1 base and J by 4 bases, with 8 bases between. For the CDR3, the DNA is TGTGCCAGCAGTTTATCGTCCGTTTATAATTCACCCCTCCACTTT. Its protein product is CASSLSSVYNSPLHF.

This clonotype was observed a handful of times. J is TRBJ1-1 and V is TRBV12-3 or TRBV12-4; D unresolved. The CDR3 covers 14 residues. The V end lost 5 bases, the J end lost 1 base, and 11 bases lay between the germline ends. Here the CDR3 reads CASSPGSQNTEAFF. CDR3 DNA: TGTGCCAGCAGTCCGGGGTCTCAGAACACTGAAGCTTTCTTT.

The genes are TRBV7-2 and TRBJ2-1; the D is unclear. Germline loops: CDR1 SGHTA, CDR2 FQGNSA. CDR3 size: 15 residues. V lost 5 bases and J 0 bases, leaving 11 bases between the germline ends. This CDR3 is CASSIEIPSYNEQFF. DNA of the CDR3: TGTGCCAGCAGCATAGAAATCCCCTCCTACAATGAGCAGTTCTTC.

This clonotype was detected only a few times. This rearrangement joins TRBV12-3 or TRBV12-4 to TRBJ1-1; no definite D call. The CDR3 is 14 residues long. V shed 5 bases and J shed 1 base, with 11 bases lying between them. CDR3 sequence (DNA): TGTGCCAGCAGTCTACAGAAGGGGAACACTGAAGCTTTCTTT. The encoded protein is CASSLQKGNTEAFF.